This T cell receptor beta chain originates from a study of T cell responses to AZD1222 COVID-19 vaccine. Study outcomes and limitations: Spike-specific TCR breadth and depth were elevated following two AZD1222 doses. Clonal diversity was possibly underestimated, and the donors were mostly white British, with more females. Just a handful of AZD1222 recipients tested seropositive at baseline.

TCRdb's table, derived via immunoSEQ multiplex PCR, lists solely in-frame clones and lacks some. This sample has 140,000 to 150,000 clones, with roughly 90% found just once. The CDR3 extends over 15 amino acids. The V and J ends lost 2 bases and 7 bases respectively, with 14 bases between them. Germline V CDR1 and CDR2: MGHDK, SYGVNS. Worth noting for this clone: Antigen unknown.

V and J are TRBV25-1 and TRBJ2-2; D ambiguous. This sequence originates from an adult who received the AZD1222 COVID-19 vaccine. Sequences were derived from peripheral blood, sampled 28 days after the second AZD1222 dose. The CDR3 nucleotides read TGTGCCAGCAGTGAAAAGGGCTGGAGAGACGGGGAGCTGTTTTTT. Amino acid sequence: CASSEKGWRDGELFF. Complete variable domain (other parts from reference TRBV25-1 and TRBJ2-2): EADIYQTPRYLVIGTGKKITLECSQTMGHDKMYWYQQDPGMELHLIHYSYGVNSTEKGDLSSESTVSRIRTEHFPLTLESARPSHTSQYLCASSEKGWRDGELFFGEGSRLTVL.